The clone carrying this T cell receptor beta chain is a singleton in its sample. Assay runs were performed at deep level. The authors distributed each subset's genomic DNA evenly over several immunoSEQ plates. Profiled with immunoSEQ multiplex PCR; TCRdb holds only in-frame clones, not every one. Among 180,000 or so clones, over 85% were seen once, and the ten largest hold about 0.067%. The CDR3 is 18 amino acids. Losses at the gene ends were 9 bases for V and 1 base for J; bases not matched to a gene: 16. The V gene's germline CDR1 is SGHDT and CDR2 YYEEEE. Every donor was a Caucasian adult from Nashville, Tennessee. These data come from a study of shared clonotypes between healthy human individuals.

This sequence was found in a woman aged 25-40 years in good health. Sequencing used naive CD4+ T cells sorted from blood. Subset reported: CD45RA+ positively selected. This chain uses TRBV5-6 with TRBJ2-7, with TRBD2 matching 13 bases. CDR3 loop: CATNGRKGTSGKSYEQYF. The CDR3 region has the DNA TGTGCCACCAACGGACGGAAAGGGACTAGCGGGAAATCCTACGAGCAGTACTTC.